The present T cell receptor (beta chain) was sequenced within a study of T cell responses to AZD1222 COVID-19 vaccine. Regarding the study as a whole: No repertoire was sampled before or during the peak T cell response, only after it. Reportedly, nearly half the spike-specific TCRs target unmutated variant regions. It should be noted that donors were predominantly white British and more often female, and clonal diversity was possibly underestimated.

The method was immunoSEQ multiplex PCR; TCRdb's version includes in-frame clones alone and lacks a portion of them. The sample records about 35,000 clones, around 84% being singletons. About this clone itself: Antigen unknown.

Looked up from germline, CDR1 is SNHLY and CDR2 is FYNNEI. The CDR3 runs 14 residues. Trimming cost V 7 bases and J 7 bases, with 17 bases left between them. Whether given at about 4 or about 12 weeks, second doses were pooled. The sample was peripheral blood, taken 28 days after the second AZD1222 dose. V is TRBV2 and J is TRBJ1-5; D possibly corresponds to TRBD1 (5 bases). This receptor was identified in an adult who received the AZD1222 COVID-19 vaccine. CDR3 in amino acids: CASKTGRVKQPQHF. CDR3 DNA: TGTGCCAGCAAAACTGGCAGGGTGAAACAGCCCCAGCATTTT.